Sequencing of this T cell receptor (beta chain) was carried out in a study of T cell responses to AZD1222 COVID-19 vaccine. Notes on the study in general: Spike as a whole was targeted by vaccine-associated CD4 TCRs, dominant at 160-218 and 743-854. At study baseline, merely five or six AZD1222 recipients were seropositive. Donor demographics were predominantly white British with a female majority; clonal diversity may be underestimated.

The protocol was immunoSEQ multiplex PCR, while the TCRdb copy is restricted to in-frame clones and leaves out a portion. The table shows about 160,000 clones, with 80% to 90% occurring only once. V was pared by 1 base and J by 2 bases, with 8 bases between. Germline V gene data show CDR1 as SGHTA and CDR2 as FQGNSA. The CDR3 contains 14 residues. On this clone itself: Antigen unknown.

The receptor was isolated from an adult in good health. This rearrangement joins TRBV7-2 to TRBJ2-5; tentatively, D is TRBD2 (5 bases). The starting material was peripheral blood, obtained on day 0 of AZD1222 vaccination. The CDR3 loop is CASSLGRVQETQYF. The CDR3, as DNA: TGTGCCAGCAGCTTAGGGCGGGTTCAAGAGACCCAGTACTTC.